The 21 T cell receptor beta chains given below trace back to one sample, sequenced in a study of blood T cell repertoires in COVID-19. Generated by immunoSEQ multiplex PCR, the TCRdb table keeps only in-frame clones and is missing some. The sample records approximately 300,000 clones, 80% to 90% being singletons. The specimen was peripheral blood. These receptors all stem from a man between 35 and 55 years old with acute or convalescent COVID-19.

The J gene is TRBJ2-7, the V gene TRBV6-2 or TRBV6-3; 11 bases match TRBD1. J lost 2 bases, V lost 6 bases, and 6 bases had no gene match. The CDR3 runs 15 residues. The germline V gene encodes CDR1 MNHEY and CDR2 SVGEGT. The chain's CDR3 is CASSLGTGGPYEQYF. DNA for the CDR3: TGTGCCAGCAGCCTCGGGACAGGGGGACCCTACGAGCAGTACTTC.

V usage is TRBV2 and J usage is TRBJ1-2; D uncertain. This CDR3 contains 14 residues. The V end was cut by 1 base, the J end by 2 bases, with 8 bases between. The germline V gene encodes CDR1 SNHLY and CDR2 FYNNEI. CDR3 amino acids: CASSEEAGNYGYTF. DNA of the CDR3: TGTGCCAGCAGTGAAGAGGCGGGGAACTATGGCTACACCTTC. The variable domain in full, completed from reference TRBV2 and TRBJ1-2, reads EPEVTQTPSHQVTQMGQEVILRCVPISNHLYFYWYRQILGQKVEFLVSFYNNEISEKSEIFDDQFSVERPDGSNFTLKIRSTKLEDSAMYFCASSEEAGNYGYTFGSGTRLTVV.

This chain joins TRBV7-2 and TRBJ2-2, with TRBD2 identical over 10 bases. The trim removed 6 bases at V and 7 bases at J, leaving 8 bases unmatched. The CDR3 spans 15 residues. From germline, CDR1 is SGHTA and CDR2 FQGNSA. The CDR3 nucleotides are TGTGCCAGCAGTCGTAGCGGGGGGAACGGCGGGGAGCTGTTTTTT. This codes for CASSRSGGNGGELFF. Looking up the rest from reference TRBV7-2 and TRBJ2-2 gives the full variable domain: GAGVSQSPSNKVTEKGKDVELRCDPISGHTALYWYRQSLGQGLEFLIYFQGNSAPDKSGLPSDRFSAERTGGSVSTLTIQRTQQEDSAVYLCASSRSGGNGGELFFGEGSRLTVL.

The chain carries TRBV12-5 and TRBJ2-7; D is perhaps TRBD2 (7 bases). This CDR3 spans 15 amino acids. Germline V CDR1 and CDR2: LGHNT, FRNRAP. V was pared by 0 bases and J by 4 bases, with 13 bases between. As DNA, the CDR3 is TGTGCTAGTGGTTTGGTTAGGGGGGGGCAGTACGAGCAGTACTTC. It is translated as CASGLVRGGQYEQYF.

The genes are TRBV6-1 and TRBJ2-1; 10 bases align to TRBD2. The CDR3 sequence is 17 residues long. The V gene's germline CDR1 is MNHNS and CDR2 SASEGT. The junction had 7 bases not matched to a gene; V was cut back by 4 bases and J by 1 base. CDR3: CASSVLLAGASYNEQFF. The CDR3 region has the DNA TGTGCCAGCAGTGTCCTTCTAGCGGGGGCTTCCTACAATGAGCAGTTCTTC.

The rearrangement links TRBV11-2 to TRBJ2-6, with D tentatively TRBD2 (5 bases). Germline V lookup: CDR1 SGHAT, CDR2 FQNNGV. Trimming stripped 5 bases from V and 2 bases from J, with 10 bases between. This CDR3 has 15 amino acids. In DNA, the CDR3 is TGTGCCAGCAGCCCGGGGATGGCTGGGGCCAACGTCCTGACTTTC. This translates into CASSPGMAGANVLTF. Looking up the rest from reference TRBV11-2 and TRBJ2-6 gives the full variable domain: EAGVAQSPRYKIIEKRQSVAFWCNPISGHATLYWYQQILGQGPKLLIQFQNNGVVDDSQLPKDRFSAERLKGVDSTLKIQPAKLEDSAVYLCASSPGMAGANVLTFGAGSRLTVL.

The rearrangement joins TRBV9 to TRBJ1-5; 9 bases agree with TRBD1. Germline V gene sequence: CDR1 SGDLS, CDR2 YYNGEE. Trimming took 4 bases from V and 4 from J; bases not matched to a gene: 3. CDR3 length equals 14 residues. CDR3 coding DNA: TGTGCCAGCAGCTTGGGACAGGGAAATCAGCCCCAGCATTTT. Amino acid sequence: CASSLGQGNQPQHF.

This rearrangement joins TRBV23-1 to TRBJ1-5; TRBD1 agrees at 8 bases. TRBV23-1 is noted as an ORF with a role that remains uncertain. J was trimmed by 3 bases and V by 4 bases; bases with no gene match: 8. The CDR3 totals 16 residues. DNA for the CDR3: TGCGCCAGCAGTCCCCAAGGGGACAGGCTCAATCAGCCCCAGCATTTT. Its protein product is CASSPQGDRLNQPQHF.

V usage is TRBV11-2 and J usage is TRBJ1-2; maybe TRBD1 (5 bases). V lost 3 bases and J lost 4, with 9 bases in between. The germline gives CDR1 SGHAT, CDR2 FQNNGV. This CDR3 has 13 residues. As DNA, the CDR3 is TGTGCCAGCAGCTTTGCAGGGCCCTATGGCTACACCTTC. Encoded protein: CASSFAGPYGYTF.

The chain employs TRBV5-6 and TRBJ2-2; D call uncertain. Germline values: CDR1 SGHDT, CDR2 YYEEEE. V was trimmed by 1 base and J by 4 bases, leaving 8 bases between them. CDR3 size: 14 residues. The CDR3 protein is CASSLYQSTGELFF. The CDR3 DNA is TGTGCCAGCAGCTTGTACCAGTCCACCGGGGAGCTGTTTTTT.

The rearrangement joins TRBV7-9 to TRBJ2-5; D possibly corresponds to TRBD1 (5 bases). Germline CDR1 SEHNR, CDR2 FQNEAQ (reference sequence). With 5 bases removed from V and 2 bases from J, the gap between germline ends came to 12 bases. There are 14 residues in the CDR3. The CDR3 spells CASSPRKGQETQYF. The CDR3 DNA follows: TGTGCCAGCAGCCCCCGAAAGGGGCAAGAGACCCAGTACTTC.

The rearrangement joins TRBV4-1 to TRBJ2-3, with 12 bases identical to TRBD2. This CDR3 is 16 amino acids long. V shed 4 bases, J shed 4 bases, and the junction held 6 bases outside the gene matches. Per the germline V gene, CDR1 is MGHRA and CDR2 is YSYEKL. CDR3 DNA sequence: TGCGCCAGCAGCCGACCTAGCGGGGGGGCCCCAGATACGCAGTATTTT. Its protein product is CASSRPSGGAPDTQYF.

This chain uses TRBV9 with TRBJ2-2, with D perhaps matching TRBD1 (5 bases). CDR3 size: 15 residues. V was cut by 0 bases and J by 0 bases, with 6 bases left in between. Looked up from germline, CDR1 is SGDLS and CDR2 is YYNGEE. CDR3 residues: CASSVGQPNTGELFF. The CDR3 DNA is TGTGCCAGCAGCGTAGGACAGCCGAACACCGGGGAGCTGTTTTTT.

V gene TRBV24-1 combines with J gene TRBJ1-1; D is perhaps TRBD1 (6 bases). The V end lost 4 bases, the J end lost 3 bases, and 14 bases lay between the germline ends. The CDR3 sequence is 15 residues long. The germline CDR1 and CDR2 sequences are KGHDR and SFDVKD. The CDR3 loop is CATSDNGGQDTEAFF. Here the CDR3 DNA reads TGTGCCACCAGTGACAACGGGGGGCAGGACACTGAAGCTTTCTTT.

The chain is built from TRBV3-1 (or the pseudogene TRBV3-2) and TRBJ2-3; the match to TRBD2 covers 9 bases. V gave up 3 bases and J gave up 2 bases; unmatched junction bases: 6. This CDR3 is built from 16 residues. From germline, CDR1 is LGHDT and CDR2 YNNKEL (reference sequence). CDR3 nucleotides: TGTGCCAGCAGCCAGGAGACTAGCGGCACCACAGATACGCAGTATTTT. Translation: CASSQETSGTTDTQYF.

V gene TRBV6-5 combines with J gene TRBJ1-1; D is unclear. V lost 8 bases and J lost 10, with 17 bases in between. Germline assignment: CDR1 MNHEY and CDR2 SVGAGI. The CDR3 has 12 residues. As DNA, the CDR3 is TGTGCCAGCTGGAGAATCGGGGTTAGAGCTTTCTTT. This codes for CASWRIGVRAFF.

V is TRBV5-1 and J is TRBJ2-7, with 8 bases aligning to TRBD1. The germline V gene has CDR1 SGHRS and CDR2 YFSETQ. The CDR3 is made up of 13 amino acids. Unmatched junction bases numbered 5, after V lost 4 bases and J lost 5 bases. CDR3 in amino acids: CASSRQGRNEQYF. CDR3 nucleotides: TGCGCCAGCAGCCGACAGGGGCGAAACGAGCAGTACTTC. The full variable domain, in which reference TRBV5-1 and TRBJ2-7 provide the parts outside the CDR3, is KAGVTQTPRYLIKTRGQQVTLSCSPISGHRSVSWYQQTPGQGLQFLFEYFSETQRNKGNFPGRFSGRQFSNSRSEMNVSTLELGDSALYLCASSRQGRNEQYFGPGTRLTVT.

CDR3 amino acids: CASTFDGSSYNEQFF. DNA of the CDR3: TGTGCCAGCACCTTTGACGGGAGCTCCTACAATGAGCAGTTCTTC. V is TRBV6-5 and J is TRBJ2-1; TRBD2 is a possible D gene (6 bases). Deletions cut 7 bases from V and 0 bases from J, with 13 bases between. The CDR3 length is 15 residues. Germline V CDR1 and CDR2: MNHEY, SVGAGI.

V and J are TRBV28 and TRBJ2-4; 8 bases line up with TRBD2. V lost 7 bases to trimming and J lost 8 bases; unmatched junction nucleotides: 10. CDR1 MDHEN and CDR2 SYDVKM come from the germline V gene. CDR3 length: 14 amino acids. This CDR3 reads CASTFTGGAYIQYF. CDR3 coding DNA: TGTGCCAGCACCTTTACCGGGGGGGCCTACATTCAGTACTTC.

This clone is a singleton in its sample. The chain carries TRBV5-4 and TRBJ1-1; D is perhaps TRBD1 (6 bases). V lost 4 bases and J 1 base, leaving 11 bases between the germline ends. Per germline, CDR1 SGHNT and CDR2 YYREEE (reference sequence). This CDR3 comprises 14 residues. The CDR3 sequence: CASSPGQRNTEAFF. CDR3 bases: TGTGCCAGCAGCCCTGGACAGAGGAACACTGAAGCTTTCTTT.

This chain joins TRBV3-1 (or the pseudogene TRBV3-2) and TRBJ1-3, with D uncertain. CDR3 length: 15 amino acids. Germline assignment: CDR1 LGHDT and CDR2 YNNKEL (reference sequence). Trimming shortened V by 0 bases and J by 2 bases, and 8 bases separated the two germline ends. The CDR3 nucleotides are TGTGCCAGCAGCCAAGATACAGTCCCTGGAAACACCATATATTTT. It yields the protein CASSQDTVPGNTIYF.